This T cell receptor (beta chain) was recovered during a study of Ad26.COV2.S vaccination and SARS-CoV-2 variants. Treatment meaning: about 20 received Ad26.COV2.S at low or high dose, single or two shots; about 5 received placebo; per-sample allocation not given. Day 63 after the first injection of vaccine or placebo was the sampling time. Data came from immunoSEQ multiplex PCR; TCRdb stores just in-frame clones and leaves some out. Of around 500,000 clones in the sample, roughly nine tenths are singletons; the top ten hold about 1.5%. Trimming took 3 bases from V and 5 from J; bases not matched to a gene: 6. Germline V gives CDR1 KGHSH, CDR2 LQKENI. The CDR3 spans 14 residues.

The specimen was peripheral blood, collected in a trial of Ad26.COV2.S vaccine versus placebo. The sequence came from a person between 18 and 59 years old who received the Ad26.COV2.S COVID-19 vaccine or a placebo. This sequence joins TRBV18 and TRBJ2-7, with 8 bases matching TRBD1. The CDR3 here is CASSPGTGRNEQYF. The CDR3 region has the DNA TGTGCCAGCTCACCCGGGACAGGAAGGAACGAGCAGTACTTC.